This T cell receptor beta chain stems from a study of shared clonotypes between healthy human individuals. Positively selected for CCR7, the CD45RO-negative cells used as naive CD8 cells excluded terminally differentiated effector memory CD45RA+ cells. Only in-frame clones appear in the TCRdb table, and some are missing; sequencing was by immunoSEQ multiplex PCR. The sample contains 2 million to 2.5 million clones, approximately 95% of which appear only once. With 0 bases clipped from V and 4 bases from J, the junction kept 11 bases outside the gene matches. The germline gives CDR1 GTSNPN, CDR2 SVGIG (reference sequence). This CDR3 spans 17 amino acids.

The specimen sequenced was naive CD8+ T cells sorted from blood. This rearrangement joins TRBV30 to TRBJ1-2; 10 bases agree with TRBD1. The receptor was isolated from a young man in good health. CDR3 sequence (DNA): TGTGCCTGGAGTGTACTCGCGGACAGGGGGGCCCTCTATGGCTACACCTTC. Its translation is CAWSVLADRGALYGYTF.